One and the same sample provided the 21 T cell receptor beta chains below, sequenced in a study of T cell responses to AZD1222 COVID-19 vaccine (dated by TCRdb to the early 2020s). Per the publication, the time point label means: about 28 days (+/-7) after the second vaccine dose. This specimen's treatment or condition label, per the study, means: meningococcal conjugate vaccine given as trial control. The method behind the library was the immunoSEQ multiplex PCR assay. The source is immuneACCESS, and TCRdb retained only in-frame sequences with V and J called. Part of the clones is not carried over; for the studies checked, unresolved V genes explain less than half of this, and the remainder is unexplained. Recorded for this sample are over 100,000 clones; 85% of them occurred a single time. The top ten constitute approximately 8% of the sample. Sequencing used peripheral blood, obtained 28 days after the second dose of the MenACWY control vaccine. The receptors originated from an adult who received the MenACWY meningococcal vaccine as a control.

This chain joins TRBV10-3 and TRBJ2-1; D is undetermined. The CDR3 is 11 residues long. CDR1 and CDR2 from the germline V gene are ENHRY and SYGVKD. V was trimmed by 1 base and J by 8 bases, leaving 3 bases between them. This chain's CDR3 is CAISEFDEQFF. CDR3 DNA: TGTGCCATCAGTGAGTTCGATGAGCAGTTCTTC.

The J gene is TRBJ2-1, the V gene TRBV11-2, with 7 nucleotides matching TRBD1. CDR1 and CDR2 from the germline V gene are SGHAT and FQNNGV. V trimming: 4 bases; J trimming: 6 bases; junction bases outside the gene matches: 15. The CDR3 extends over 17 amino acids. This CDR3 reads CASSYRDAGTAFNEQFF. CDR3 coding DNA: TGTGCCAGCAGCTATCGAGATGCCGGGACAGCGTTCAATGAGCAGTTCTTC.

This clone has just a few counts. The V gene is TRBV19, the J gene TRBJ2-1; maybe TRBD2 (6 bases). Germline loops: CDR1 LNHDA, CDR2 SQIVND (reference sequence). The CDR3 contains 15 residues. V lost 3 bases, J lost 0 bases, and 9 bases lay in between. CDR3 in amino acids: CASSMGTRSYNEQFF. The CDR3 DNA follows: TGTGCCAGTAGTATGGGGACTCGCTCCTACAATGAGCAGTTCTTC.

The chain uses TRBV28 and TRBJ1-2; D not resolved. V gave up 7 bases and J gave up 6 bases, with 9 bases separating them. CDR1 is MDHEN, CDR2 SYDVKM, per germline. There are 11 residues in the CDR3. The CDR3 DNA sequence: TGTGCCAGCAAGACGGGTGATGGCTACACCTTC. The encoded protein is CASKTGDGYTF.

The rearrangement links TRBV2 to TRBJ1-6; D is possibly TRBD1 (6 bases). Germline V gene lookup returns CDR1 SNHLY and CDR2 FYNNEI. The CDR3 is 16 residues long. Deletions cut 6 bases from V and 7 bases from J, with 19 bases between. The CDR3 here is CASSAQGTGVNSPLHF. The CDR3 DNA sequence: TGTGCCAGCAGCGCTCAGGGGACTGGAGTGAATTCACCCCTCCACTTT.

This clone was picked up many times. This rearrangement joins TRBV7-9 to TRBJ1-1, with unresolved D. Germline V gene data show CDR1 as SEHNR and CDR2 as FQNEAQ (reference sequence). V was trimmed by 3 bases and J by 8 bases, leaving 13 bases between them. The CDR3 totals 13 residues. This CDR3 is CASSFGQLKEAFF. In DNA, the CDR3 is TGTGCCAGCAGCTTCGGGCAGTTAAAGGAAGCTTTCTTT.

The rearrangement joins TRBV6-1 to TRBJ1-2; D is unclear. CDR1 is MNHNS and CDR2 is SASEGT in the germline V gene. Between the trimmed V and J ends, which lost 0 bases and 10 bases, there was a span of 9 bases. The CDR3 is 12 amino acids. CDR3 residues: CASSEALRSYTF. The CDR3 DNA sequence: TGTGCCAGCAGTGAAGCGCTGAGGTCCTACACCTTC.

CDR3 in amino acids: CASSTTGWRELFF. The CDR3 DNA reads as TGTGCCAGCAGTACGACGGGGTGGAGGGAGCTGTTTTTT. The gene calls are TRBV3-1 (or the pseudogene TRBV3-2) and TRBJ2-2, with D perhaps matching TRBD2 (5 bases). Per the germline V gene, CDR1 is LGHDT and CDR2 is YNNKEL (reference sequence). CDR3 length: 13 residues. V was clipped by 6 bases and J by 9 bases, with 14 bases between them.

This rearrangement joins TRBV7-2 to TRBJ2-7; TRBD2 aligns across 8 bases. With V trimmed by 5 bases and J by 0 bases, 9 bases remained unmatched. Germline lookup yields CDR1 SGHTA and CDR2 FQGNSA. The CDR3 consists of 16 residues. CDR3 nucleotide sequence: TGTGCCAGCAGCCGCCCGCTAGCGGGCCTCTCCTACGAGCAGTACTTC. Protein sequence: CASSRPLAGLSYEQYF.

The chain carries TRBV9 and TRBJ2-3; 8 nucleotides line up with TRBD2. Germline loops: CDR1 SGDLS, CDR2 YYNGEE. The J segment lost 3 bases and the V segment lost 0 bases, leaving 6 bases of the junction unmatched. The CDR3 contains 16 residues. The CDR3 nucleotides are TGTGCCAGCAGCGTAGCCTTAGGCGGGGGGACAGATACGCAGTATTTT. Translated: CASSVALGGGTDTQYF.

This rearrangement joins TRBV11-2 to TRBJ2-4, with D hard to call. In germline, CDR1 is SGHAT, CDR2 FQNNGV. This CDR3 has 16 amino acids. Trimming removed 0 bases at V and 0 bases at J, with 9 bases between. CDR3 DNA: TGTGCCAGCAGCTTAGAACCCATCGGAGCCAAAAACATTCAGTACTTC. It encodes CASSLEPIGAKNIQYF.

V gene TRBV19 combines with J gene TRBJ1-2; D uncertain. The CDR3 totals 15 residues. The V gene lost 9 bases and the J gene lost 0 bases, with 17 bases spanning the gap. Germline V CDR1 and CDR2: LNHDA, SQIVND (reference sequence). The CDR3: CASSLPAGTNYGYTF. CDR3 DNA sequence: TGTGCCAGCTCACTGCCGGCCGGAACTAACTATGGCTACACCTTC. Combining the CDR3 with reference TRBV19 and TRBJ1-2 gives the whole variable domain DGGITQSPKYLFRKEGQNVTLSCEQNLNHDAMYWYRQDPGQGLRLIYYSQIVNDFQKGDIAEGYSVSREKKESFPLTVTSAQKNPTAFYLCASSLPAGTNYGYTFGSGTRLTVV.

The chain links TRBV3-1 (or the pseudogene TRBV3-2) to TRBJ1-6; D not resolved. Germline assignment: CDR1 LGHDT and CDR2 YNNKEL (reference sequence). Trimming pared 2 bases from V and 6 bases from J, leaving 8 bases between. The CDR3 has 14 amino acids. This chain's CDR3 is CASSQPAGNSPLHF. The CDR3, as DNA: TGTGCCAGCAGCCAACCGGCAGGTAATTCACCCCTCCACTTT.

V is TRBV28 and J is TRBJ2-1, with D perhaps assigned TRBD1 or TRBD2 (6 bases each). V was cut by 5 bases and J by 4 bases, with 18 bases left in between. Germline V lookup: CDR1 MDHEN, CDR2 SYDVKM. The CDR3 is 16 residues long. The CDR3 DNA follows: TGTGCCAGCAGTCGGAGTGGGTCGGGGGCTTACAATGAGCAGTTCTTC. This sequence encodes CASSRSGSGAYNEQFF.

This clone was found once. The CDR3 sequence: CASSLRGIGPDTQYF. CDR3 sequence (DNA): TGTGCCAGCAGCTTACGGGGGATAGGACCAGATACGCAGTATTTT. The rearrangement links TRBV7-2 to TRBJ2-3, with D perhaps TRBD2 (6 bases). Trimming took 2 bases from V and 4 from J, leaving 13 bases between them. This CDR3 region has 15 residues. Germline-derived CDR1 and CDR2 are SGHTA and FQGNSA. The whole variable domain, filled in from reference TRBV7-2 and TRBJ2-3, reads GAGVSQSPSNKVTEKGKDVELRCDPISGHTALYWYRQSLGQGLEFLIYFQGNSAPDKSGLPSDRFSAERTGGSVSTLTIQRTQQEDSAVYLCASSLRGIGPDTQYFGPGTRLTVL.

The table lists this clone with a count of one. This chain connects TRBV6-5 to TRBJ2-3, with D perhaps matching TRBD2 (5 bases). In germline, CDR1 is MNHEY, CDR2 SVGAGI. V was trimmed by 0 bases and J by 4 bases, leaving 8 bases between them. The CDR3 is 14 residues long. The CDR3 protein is CASSYSNGADTQYF. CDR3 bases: TGTGCCAGCAGTTACTCGAACGGGGCAGATACGCAGTATTTT.

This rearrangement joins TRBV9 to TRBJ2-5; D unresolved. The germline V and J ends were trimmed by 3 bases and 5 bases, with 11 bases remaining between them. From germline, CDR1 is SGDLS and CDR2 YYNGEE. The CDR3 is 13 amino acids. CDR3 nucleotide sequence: TGTGCCAGCAGCGGAGGTATCCGGGAGACCCAGTACTTC. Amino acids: CASSGGIRETQYF.

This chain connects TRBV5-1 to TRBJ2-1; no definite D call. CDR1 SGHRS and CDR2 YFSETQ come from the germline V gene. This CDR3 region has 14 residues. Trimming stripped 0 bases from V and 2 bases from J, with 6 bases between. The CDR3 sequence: CASSLGEPYNEQFF. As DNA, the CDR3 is TGCGCCAGCAGCTTGGGAGAACCCTACAATGAGCAGTTCTTC.

The DNA for the CDR3 is TGTGCCAGCAGCAAAAGGACAGGATACGAGCAGTACTTC. Translating it yields CASSKRTGYEQYF. This chain connects TRBV21-1 to TRBJ2-7; TRBD1, as called in the table, went unchecked against the DNA. TRBV21-1 is an annotated pseudogene. This CDR3 has 13 amino acids.

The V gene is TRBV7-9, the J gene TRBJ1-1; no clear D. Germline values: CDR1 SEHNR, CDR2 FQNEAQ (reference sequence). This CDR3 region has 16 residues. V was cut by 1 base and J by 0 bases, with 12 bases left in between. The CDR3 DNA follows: TGTGCCAGCAGCTTAGGGTCAGGTTTACTGAACACTGAAGCTTTCTTT. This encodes CASSLGSGLLNTEAFF.

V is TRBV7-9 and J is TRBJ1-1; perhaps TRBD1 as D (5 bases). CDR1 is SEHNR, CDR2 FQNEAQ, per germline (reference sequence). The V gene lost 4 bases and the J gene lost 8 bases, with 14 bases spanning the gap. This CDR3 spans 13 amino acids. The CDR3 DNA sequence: TGTGCCAGCAGCTCACCAGGGTCAGGCGAAGCTTTCTTT. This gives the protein CASSSPGSGEAFF.